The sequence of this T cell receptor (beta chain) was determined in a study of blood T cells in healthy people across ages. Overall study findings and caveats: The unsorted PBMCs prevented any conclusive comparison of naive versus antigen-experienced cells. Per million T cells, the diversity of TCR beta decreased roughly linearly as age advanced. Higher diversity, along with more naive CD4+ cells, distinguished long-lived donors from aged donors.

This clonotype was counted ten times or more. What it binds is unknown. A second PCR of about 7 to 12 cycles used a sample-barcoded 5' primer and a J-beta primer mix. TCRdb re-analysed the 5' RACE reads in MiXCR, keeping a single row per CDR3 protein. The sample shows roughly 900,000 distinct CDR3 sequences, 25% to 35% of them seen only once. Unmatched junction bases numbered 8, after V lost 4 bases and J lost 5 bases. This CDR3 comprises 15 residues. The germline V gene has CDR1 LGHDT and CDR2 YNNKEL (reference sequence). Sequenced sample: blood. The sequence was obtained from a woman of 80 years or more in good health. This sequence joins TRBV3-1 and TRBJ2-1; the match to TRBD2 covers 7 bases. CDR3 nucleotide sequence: TGTGCCAGCAGCCGGGTAAGCGGGGATAACAATGAGCAGTTCTTC. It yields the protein CASSRVSGDNNEQFF.